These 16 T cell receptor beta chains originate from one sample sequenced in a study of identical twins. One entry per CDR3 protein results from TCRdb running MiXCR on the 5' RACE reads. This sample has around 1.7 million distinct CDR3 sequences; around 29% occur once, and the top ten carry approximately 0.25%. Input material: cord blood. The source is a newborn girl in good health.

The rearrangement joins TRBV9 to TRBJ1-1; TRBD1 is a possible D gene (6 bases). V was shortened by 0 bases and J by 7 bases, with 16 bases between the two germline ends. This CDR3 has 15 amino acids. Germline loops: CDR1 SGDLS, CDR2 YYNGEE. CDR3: CASSVGGGDTVEAFF. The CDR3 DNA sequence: TGTGCCAGCAGCGTAGGAGGGGGGGATACGGTTGAAGCTTTCTTT.

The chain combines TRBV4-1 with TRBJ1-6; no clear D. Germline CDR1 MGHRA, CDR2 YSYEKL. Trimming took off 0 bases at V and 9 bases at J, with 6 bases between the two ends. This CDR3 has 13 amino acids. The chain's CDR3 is CASSQDDVSPLHF. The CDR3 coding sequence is TGCGCCAGCAGCCAAGACGATGTTTCACCCCTCCACTTT.

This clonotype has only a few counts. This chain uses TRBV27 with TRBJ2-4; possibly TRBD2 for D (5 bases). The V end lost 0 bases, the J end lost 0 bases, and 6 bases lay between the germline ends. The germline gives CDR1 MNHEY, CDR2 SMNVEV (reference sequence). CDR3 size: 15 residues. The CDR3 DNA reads TGTGCCAGCAGTTTATCGGCGGGAGCCAAAAACATTCAGTACTTC. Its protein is CASSLSAGAKNIQYF.

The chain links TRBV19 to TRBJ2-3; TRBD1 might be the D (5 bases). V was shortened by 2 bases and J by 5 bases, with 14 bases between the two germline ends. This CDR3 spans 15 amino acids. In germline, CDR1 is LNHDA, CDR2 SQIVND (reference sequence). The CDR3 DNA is TGTGCCAGTAGTATACAGGGAACATTTGGAGATACGCAGTATTTT. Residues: CASSIQGTFGDTQYF. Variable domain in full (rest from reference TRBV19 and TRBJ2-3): DGGITQSPKYLFRKEGQNVTLSCEQNLNHDAMYWYRQDPGQGLRLIYYSQIVNDFQKGDIAEGYSVSREKKESFPLTVTSAQKNPTAFYLCASSIQGTFGDTQYFGPGTRLTVL.

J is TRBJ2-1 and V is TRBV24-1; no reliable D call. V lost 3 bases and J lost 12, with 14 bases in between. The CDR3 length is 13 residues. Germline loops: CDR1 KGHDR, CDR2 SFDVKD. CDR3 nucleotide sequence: TGTGCCACCAGTGATCCGGACCCTTTAAGGCAGTTCTTC. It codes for CATSDPDPLRQFF.

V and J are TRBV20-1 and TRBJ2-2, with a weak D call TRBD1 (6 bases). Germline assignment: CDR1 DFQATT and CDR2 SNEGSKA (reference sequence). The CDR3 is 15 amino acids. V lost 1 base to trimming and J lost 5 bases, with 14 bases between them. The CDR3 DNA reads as TGCAGTGCTAGAGGCGAATCCAGGGGTACCGGGGAGCTGTTTTTT. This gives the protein CSARGESRGTGELFF.

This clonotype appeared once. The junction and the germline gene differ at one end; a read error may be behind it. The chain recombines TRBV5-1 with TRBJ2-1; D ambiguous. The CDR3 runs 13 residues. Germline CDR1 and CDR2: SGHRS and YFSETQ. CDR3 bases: TGCGCCAGCAGCTTGGCCGCGTGGAATGTGCAGTTCTTC. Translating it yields CASSLAAWNVQFF.

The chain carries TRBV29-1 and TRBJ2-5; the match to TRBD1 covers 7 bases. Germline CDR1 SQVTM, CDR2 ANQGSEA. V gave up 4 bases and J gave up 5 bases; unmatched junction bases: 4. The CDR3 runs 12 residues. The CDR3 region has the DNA TGCAGCGTTGGAAGGGGGCACGAGACCCAGTACTTC. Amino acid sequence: CSVGRGHETQYF.

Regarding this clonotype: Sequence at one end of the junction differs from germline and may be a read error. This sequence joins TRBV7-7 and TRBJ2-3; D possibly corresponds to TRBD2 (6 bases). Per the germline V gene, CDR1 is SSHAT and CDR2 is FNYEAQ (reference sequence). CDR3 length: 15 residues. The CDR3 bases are TGTGCTAGCAGCCCTGAGCGGGTATGGGCAGATACGCAGTATTTT. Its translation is CASSPERVWADTQYF.

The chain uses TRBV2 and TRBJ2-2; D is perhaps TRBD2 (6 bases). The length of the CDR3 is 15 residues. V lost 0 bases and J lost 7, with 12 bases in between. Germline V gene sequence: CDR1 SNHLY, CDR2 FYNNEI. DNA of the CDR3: TGTGCCAGCAGTGAAGCGATCGCGGGGCTCGGGGAGCTGTTTTTT. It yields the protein CASSEAIAGLGELFF.

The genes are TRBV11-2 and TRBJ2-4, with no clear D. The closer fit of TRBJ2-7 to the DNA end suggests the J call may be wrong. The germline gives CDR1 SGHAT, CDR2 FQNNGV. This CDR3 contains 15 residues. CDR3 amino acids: CASSLDWALHYEQYF. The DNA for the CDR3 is TGTGCCAGCAGCTTAGATTGGGCCCTCCACTACGAGCAGTACTTC.

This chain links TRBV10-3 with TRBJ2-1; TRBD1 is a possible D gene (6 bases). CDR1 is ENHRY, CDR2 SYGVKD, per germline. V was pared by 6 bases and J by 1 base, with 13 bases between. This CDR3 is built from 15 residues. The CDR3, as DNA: TGTGCCATCAGGCCAGGGGACCCTTCCTACAATGAGCAGTTCTTC. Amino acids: CAIRPGDPSYNEQFF.

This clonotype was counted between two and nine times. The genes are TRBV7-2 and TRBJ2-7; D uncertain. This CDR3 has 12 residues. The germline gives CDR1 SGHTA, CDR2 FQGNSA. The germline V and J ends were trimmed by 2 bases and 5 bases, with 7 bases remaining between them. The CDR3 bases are TGTGCCAGCAGCTTAAGTAGGCACGAGCAGTACTTC. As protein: CASSLSRHEQYF.

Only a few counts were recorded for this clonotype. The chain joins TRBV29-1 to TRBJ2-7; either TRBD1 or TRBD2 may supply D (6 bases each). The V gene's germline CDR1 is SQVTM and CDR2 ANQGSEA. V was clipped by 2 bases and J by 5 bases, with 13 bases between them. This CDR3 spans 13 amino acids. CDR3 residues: CSVENGGINEQYF. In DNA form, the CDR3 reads TGCAGCGTTGAAAACGGGGGCATCAACGAGCAGTACTTC.

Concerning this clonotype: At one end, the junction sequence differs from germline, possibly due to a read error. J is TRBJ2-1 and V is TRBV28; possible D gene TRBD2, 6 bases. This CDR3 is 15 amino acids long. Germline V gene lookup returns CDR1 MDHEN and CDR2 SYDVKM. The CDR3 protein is CASRASGESYDEQFF. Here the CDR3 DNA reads TGTGCAAGTAGGGCTTCGGGAGAGTCCTACGATGAGCAGTTCTTC. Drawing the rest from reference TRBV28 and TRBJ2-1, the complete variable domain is DVKVTQSSRYLVKRTGEKVFLECVQDMDHENMFWYRQDPGLGLRLIYFSYDVKMKEKGDIPEGYSVSREKKERFSLILESASTNQTSMYLCASRASGESYDEQFFGPGTRLTVL.

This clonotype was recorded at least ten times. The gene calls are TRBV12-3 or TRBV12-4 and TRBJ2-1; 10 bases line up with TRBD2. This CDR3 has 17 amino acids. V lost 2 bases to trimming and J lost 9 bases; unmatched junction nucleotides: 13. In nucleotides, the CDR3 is TGTGCCAGCAGTTTAAAAGCCATAGCGGGAGGTCGAAGTGAGCAGTTCTTC. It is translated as CASSLKAIAGGRSEQFF.